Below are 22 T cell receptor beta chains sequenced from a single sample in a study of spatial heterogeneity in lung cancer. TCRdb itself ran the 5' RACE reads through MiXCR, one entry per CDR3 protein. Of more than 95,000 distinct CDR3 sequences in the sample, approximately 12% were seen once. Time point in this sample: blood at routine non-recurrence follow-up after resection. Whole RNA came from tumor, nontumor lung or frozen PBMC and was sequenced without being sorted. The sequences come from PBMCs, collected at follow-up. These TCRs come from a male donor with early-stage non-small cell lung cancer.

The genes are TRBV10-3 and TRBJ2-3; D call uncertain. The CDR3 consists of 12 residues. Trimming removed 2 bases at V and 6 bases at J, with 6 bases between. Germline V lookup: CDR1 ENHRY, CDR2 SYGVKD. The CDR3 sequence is CAISEGVDTQYF. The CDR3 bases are TGTGCCATCAGTGAGGGCGTCGATACGCAGTATTTT.

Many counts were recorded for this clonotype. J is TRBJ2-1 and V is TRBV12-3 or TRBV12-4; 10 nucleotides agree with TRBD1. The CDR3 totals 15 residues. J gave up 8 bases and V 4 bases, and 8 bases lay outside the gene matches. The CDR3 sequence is CASSSPGQGSDEQFF. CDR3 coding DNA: TGTGCCAGCAGTTCTCCGGGACAGGGGAGCGATGAGCAGTTCTTC.

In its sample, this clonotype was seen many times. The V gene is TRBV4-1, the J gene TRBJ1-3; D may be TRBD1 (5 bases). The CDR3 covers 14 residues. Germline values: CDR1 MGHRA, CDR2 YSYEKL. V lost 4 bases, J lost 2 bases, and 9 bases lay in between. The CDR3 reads CASSPWGAGNTIYF. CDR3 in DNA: TGCGCCAGCAGCCCTTGGGGGGCTGGAAACACCATATATTTT.

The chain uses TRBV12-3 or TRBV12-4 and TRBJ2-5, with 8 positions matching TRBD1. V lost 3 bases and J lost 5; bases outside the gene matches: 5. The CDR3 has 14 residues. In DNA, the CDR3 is TGTGCCAGCAGTTTGGGACACAGGGGGGAGACCCAGTACTTC. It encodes CASSLGHRGETQYF.

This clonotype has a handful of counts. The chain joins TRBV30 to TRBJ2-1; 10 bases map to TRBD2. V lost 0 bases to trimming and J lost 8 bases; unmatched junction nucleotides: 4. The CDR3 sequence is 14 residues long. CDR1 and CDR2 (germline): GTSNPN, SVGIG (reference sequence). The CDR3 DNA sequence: TGTGCCTGGAGTGTAGCGGGGGGGCCCCATGAGCAGTTCTTC. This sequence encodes CAWSVAGGPHEQFF.

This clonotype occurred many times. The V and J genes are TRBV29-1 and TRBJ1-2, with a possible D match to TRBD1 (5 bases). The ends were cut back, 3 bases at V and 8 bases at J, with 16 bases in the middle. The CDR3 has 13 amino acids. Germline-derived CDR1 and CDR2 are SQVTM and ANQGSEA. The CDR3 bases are TGCAGCGTTGAGGCAGGGAGCCTCCGGGGCTACACCTTC. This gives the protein CSVEAGSLRGYTF.

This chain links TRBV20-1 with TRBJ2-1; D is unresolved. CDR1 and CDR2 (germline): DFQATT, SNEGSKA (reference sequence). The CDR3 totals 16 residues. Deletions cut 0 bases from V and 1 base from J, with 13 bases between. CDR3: CSAREKQVFSYNEQFF. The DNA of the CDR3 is TGCAGTGCTAGAGAGAAGCAGGTGTTTTCCTACAATGAGCAGTTCTTC.

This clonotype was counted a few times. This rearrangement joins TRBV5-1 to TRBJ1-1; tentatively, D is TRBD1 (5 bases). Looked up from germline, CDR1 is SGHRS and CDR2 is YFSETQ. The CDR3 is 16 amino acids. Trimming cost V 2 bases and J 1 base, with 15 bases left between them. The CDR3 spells CASSLGARRGNTEAFF. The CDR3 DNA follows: TGCGCCAGCAGCTTAGGGGCACGGAGAGGGAACACTGAAGCTTTCTTT. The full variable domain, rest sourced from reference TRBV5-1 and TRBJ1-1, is KAGVTQTPRYLIKTRGQQVTLSCSPISGHRSVSWYQQTPGQGLQFLFEYFSETQRNKGNFPGRFSGRQFSNSRSEMNVSTLELGDSALYLCASSLGARRGNTEAFFGQGTRLTVV.

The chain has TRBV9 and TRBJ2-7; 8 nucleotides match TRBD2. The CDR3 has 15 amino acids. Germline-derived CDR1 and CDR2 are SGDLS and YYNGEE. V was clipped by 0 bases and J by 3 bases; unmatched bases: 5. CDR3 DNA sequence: TGTGCCAGCAGCGTAGCGGCGGGGGGACGCTACGAGCAGTACTTC. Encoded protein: CASSVAAGGRYEQYF.

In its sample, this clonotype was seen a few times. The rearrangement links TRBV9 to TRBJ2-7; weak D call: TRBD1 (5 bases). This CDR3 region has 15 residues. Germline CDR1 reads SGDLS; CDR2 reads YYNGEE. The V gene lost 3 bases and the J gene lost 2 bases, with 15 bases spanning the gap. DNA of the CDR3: TGTGCCAGCAGCGGTCAGGGAACCCTAACCTACGAGCAGTACTTC. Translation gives CASSGQGTLTYEQYF.

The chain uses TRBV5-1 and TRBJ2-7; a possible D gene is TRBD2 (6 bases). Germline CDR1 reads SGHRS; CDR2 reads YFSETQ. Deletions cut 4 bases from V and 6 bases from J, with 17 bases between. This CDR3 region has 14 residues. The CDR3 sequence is CASSRGTLQGEQYF. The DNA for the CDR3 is TGCGCCAGCAGCCGGGGGACGCTGCAAGGCGAGCAGTACTTC.

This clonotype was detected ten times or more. The CDR3 here is CASSGGVANYGYTF. CDR3 nucleotide sequence: TGTGCCAGCTCCGGTGGGGTAGCTAACTATGGCTACACCTTC. This chain uses TRBV28 with TRBJ1-2; D gene ambiguous. Germline V gives CDR1 MDHEN, CDR2 SYDVKM. This CDR3 is 14 amino acids long. V was cut by 8 bases and J by 0 bases, with 13 bases left in between.

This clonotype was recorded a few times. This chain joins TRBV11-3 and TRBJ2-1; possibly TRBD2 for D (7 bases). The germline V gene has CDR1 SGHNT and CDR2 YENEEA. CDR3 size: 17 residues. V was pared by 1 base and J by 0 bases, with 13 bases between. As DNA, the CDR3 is TGTGCCAGCAGCTTAGTAGACCGGGGGGCCTCCTACAATGAGCAGTTCTTC. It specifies CASSLVDRGASYNEQFF. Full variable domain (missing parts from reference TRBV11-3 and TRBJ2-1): EAGVVQSPRYKIIEKKQPVAFWCNPISGHNTLYWYLQNLGQGPELLIRYENEEAVDDSQLPKDRFSAERLKGVDSTLKIQPAELGDSAVYLCASSLVDRGASYNEQFFGPGTRLTVL.

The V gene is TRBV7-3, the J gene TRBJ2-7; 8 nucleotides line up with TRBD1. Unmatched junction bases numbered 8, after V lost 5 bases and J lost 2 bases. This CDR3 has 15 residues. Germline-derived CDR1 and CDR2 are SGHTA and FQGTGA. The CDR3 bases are TGTGCCAGCAGCATTACAGGGGGGTTCCCCTACGAGCAGTACTTC. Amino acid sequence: CASSITGGFPYEQYF.

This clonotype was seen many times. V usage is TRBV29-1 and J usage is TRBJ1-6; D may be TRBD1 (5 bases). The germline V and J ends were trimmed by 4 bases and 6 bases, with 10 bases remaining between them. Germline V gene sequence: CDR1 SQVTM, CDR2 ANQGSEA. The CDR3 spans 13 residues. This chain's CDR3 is CSVGGQGNSPLHF. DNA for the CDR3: TGCAGCGTTGGAGGGCAGGGTAATTCACCCCTCCACTTT.

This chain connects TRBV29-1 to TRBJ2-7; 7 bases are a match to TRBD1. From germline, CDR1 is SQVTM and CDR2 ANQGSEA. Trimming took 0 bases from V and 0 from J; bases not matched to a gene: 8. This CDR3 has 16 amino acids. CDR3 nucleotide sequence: TGCAGCGTTGAAGATGGGGCCACAGGGGTCTCCTACGAGCAGTACTTC. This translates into CSVEDGATGVSYEQYF.

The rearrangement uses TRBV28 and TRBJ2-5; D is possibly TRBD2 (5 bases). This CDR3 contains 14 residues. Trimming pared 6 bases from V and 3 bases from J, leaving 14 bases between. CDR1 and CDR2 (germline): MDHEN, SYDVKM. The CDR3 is CASRGRRVKETQYF. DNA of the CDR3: TGTGCCAGCAGGGGGAGAAGGGTTAAAGAGACCCAGTACTTC.

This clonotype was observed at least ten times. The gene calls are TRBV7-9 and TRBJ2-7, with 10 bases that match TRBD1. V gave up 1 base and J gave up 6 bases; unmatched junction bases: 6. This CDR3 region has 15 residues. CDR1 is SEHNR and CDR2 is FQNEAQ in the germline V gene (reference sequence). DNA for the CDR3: TGTGCCAGCAGCTTAGGGGACAGGGGTGTCCGCGAGCAGTACTTC. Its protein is CASSLGDRGVREQYF.

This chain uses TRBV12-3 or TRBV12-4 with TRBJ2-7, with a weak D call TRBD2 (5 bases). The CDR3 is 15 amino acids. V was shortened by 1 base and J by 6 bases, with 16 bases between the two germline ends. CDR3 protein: CASSLVWDSRGEQYF. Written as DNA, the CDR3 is TGTGCCAGCAGTTTAGTCTGGGATAGTCGGGGCGAGCAGTACTTC.

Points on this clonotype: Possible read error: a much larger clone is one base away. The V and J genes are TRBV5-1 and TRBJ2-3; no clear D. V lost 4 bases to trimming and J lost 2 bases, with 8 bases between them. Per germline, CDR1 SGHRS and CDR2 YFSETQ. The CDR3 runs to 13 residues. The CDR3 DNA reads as TGCGCCAGCAGCACTACCCTCACAGATACGCAGTATTTT. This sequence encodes CASSTTLTDTQYF.

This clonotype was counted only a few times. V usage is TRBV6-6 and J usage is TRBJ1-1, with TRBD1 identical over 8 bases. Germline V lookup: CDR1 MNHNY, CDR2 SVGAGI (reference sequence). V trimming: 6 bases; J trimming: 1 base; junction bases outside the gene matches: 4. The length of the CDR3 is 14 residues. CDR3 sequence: CASRSGGSNTEAFF. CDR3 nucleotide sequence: TGTGCCAGCAGATCAGGGGGCTCGAACACTGAAGCTTTCTTT.

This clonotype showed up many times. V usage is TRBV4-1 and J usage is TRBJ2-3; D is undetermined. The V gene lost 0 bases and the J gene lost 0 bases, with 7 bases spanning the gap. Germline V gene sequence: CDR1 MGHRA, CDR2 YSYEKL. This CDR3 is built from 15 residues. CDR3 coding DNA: TGCGCCAGCAGCCAAGAAGGTCCCAGCACAGATACGCAGTATTTT. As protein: CASSQEGPSTDTQYF.